This TCR beta chain was captured in a study of T cells in Graves' hyperthyroidism and ophthalmopathy. Study-wide results and limits: Most thyroid clonotypes expanded above 0.001 appeared in blood too. A median around 6.8 months before onset, the model predicted ophthalmopathy.

Germline-derived CDR1 and CDR2 are SGHDT and YYEEEE. The CDR3 extends over 12 amino acids. On this clonotype itself: The antigen remains unidentified. One junction end disagrees with the germline gene, perhaps due to a read error.

Amplified regions were TCR beta CDR3 sequences from RNA transcripts. First-round RT-PCR of the TCR CDR3 relied on the HTBI primer set. TCRdb analysed the multiplex PCR reads with MiXCR anew, one entry per CDR3 protein. Of about 570,000 distinct CDR3 sequences listed, about half are singletons. Researchers barred patients who had uncontrolled infection, other autoimmune disease, pregnancy or lactation. Diagnoses used clinical symptoms, serum thyroxine and TRAb, thyroid ultrasound and orbital computed tomography. Input material: peripheral blood or thyroid tissue (not recorded which). V and J are TRBV5-6 and TRBJ1-2; D unclear. This receptor was identified in an adult woman with Graves' disease, either hyperthyroidism or ophthalmopathy (not recorded which). CDR3 amino acids: CASSFGNCGYTF. CDR3 nucleotide sequence: TGTGCCAGCAGCTTCGGGAACTGTGGCTACACCTTC.